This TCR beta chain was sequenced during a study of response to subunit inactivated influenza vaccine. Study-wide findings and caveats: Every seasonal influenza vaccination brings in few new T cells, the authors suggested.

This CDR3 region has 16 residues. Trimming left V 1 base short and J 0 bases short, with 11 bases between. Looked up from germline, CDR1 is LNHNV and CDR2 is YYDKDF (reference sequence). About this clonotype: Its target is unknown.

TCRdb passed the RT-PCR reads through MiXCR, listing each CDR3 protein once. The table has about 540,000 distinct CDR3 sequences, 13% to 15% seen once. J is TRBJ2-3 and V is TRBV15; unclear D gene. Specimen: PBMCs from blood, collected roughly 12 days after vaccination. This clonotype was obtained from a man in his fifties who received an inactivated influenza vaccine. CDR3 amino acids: CATSRGSHPSTDTQYF. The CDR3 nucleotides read TGTGCCACCAGCAGAGGAAGTCATCCTAGCACAGATACGCAGTATTTT.